The TCR beta chain under discussion was sequenced for a study of cytomegalovirus exposure and HLA in healthy donors. Primers included in the PCR were 60 Vbeta and 13 Jbeta primers. Assay: immunoSEQ multiplex PCR; the TCRdb copy retains only in-frame clones and omits some. The table lists 130,000 or so clones, around 8.5% of them singletons. To note about this clone: Its antigen is not identified.

Study findings and constraints: Highly shared sequence variants in one cluster were likely a sequencing artifact.

This CDR3 has 17 amino acids. V lost 0 bases to trimming and J lost 5 bases; unmatched junction nucleotides: 11. Germline CDR1 and CDR2: SGDLS and YYNGEE. This rearrangement joins TRBV9 to TRBJ1-1; 9 bases fit TRBD1. The TCR sequence derives from a man aged 40-55 years in good health and CMV-seronegative. The sequenced sample consisted of PBMCs. CDR3 sequence reads: CASSVGTGGVIKTEAFF. CDR3 nucleotide sequence: TGTGCCAGCAGCGTAGGAACAGGGGGCGTCATTAAGACTGAAGCTTTCTTT.